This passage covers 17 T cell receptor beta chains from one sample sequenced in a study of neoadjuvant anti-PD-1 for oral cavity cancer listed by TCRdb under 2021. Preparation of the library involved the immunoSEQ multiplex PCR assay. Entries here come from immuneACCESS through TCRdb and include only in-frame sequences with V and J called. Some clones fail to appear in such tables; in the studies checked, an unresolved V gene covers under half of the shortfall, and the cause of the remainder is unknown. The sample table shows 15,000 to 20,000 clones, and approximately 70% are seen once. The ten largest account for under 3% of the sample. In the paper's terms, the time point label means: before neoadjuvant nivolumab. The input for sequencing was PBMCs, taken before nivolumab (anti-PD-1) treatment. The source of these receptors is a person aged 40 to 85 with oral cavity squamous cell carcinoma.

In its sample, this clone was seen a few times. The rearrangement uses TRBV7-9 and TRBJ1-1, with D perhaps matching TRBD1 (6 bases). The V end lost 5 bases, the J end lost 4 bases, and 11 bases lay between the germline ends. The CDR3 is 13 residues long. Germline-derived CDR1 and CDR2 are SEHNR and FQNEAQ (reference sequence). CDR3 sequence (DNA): TGTGCCAGCAGCACCGAGGGGGGCACTGAAGCTTTCTTT. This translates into CASSTEGGTEAFF.

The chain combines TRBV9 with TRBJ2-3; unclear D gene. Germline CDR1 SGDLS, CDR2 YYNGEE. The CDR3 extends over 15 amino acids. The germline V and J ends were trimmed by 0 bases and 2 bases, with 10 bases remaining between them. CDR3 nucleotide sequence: TGTGCCAGCAGCGTAGGCGGTCCGGTCACAGATACGCAGTATTTT. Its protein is CASSVGGPVTDTQYF.

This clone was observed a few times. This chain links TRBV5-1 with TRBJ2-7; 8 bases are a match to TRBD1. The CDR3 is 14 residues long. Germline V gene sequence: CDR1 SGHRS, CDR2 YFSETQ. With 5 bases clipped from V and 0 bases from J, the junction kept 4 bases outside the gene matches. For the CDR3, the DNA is TGCGCCAGCAGGGCGGGACAGGTCTCCTACGAGCAGTACTTC. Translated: CASRAGQVSYEQYF.

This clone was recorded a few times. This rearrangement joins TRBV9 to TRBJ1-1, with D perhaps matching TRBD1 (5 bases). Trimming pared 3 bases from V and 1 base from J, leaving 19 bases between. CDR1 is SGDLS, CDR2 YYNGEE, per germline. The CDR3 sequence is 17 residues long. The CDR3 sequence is CASSAKIGAGGNTEAFF. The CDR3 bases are TGTGCCAGCAGCGCAAAGATAGGGGCTGGGGGGAACACTGAAGCTTTCTTT.

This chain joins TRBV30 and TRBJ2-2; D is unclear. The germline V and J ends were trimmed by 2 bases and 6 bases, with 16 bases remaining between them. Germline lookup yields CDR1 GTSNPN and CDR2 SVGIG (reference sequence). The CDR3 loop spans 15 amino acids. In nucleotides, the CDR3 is TGTGCCTGGAGTCTTAGGACCACCTCGGCCGGGGAGCTGTTTTTT. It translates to CAWSLRTTSAGELFF.

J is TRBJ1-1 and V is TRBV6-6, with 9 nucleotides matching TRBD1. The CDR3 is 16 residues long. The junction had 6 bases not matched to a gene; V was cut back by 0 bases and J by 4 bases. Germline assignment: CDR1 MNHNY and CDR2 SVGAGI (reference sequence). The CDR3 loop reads CASSYSVTGGGTEAFF. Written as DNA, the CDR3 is TGTGCCAGCAGTTACTCAGTAACAGGGGGCGGCACTGAAGCTTTCTTT.

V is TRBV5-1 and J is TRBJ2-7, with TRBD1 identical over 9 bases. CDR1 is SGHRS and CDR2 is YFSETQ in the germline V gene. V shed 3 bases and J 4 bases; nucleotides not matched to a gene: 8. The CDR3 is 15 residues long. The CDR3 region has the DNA TGCGCCAGCAGCTCGGAACCGGGACAGGGTTACGAGCAGTACTTC. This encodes CASSSEPGQGYEQYF. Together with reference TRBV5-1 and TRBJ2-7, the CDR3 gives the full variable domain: KAGVTQTPRYLIKTRGQQVTLSCSPISGHRSVSWYQQTPGQGLQFLFEYFSETQRNKGNFPGRFSGRQFSNSRSEMNVSTLELGDSALYLCASSSEPGQGYEQYFGPGTRLTVT.

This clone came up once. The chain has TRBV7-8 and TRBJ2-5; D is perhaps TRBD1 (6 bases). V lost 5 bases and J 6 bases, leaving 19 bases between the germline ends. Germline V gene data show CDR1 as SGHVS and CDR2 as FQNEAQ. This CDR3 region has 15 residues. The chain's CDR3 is CASSLEAQGDKTQYF. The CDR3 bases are TGTGCCAGCAGCCTTGAGGCACAGGGAGACAAGACCCAGTACTTC.

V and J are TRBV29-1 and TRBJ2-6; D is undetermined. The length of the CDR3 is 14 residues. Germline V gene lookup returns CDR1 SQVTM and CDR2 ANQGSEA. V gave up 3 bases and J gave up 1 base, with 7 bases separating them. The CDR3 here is CSVDPGSGANVLTF. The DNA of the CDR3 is TGCAGCGTTGATCCCGGATCTGGGGCCAACGTCCTGACTTTC.

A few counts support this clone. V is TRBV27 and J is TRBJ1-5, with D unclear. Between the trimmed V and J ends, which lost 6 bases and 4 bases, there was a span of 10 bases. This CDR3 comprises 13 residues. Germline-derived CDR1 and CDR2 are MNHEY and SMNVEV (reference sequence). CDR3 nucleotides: TGTGCCAGCAGCCGGACTCGGAATCAGCCCCAGCATTTT. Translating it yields CASSRTRNQPQHF.

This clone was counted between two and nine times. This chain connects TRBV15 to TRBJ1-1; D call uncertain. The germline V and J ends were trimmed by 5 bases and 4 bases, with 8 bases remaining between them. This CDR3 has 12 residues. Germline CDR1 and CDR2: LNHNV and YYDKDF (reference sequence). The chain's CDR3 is CATSGDRTEAFF. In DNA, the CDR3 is TGTGCCACCAGCGGCGACCGCACTGAAGCTTTCTTT.

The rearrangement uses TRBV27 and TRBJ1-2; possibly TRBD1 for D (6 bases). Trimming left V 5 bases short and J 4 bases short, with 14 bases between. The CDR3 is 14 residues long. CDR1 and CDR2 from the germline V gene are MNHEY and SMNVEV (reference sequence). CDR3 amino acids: CASSATGFPYGYTF. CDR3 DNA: TGTGCCAGCAGTGCAACAGGGTTTCCCTATGGCTACACCTTC.

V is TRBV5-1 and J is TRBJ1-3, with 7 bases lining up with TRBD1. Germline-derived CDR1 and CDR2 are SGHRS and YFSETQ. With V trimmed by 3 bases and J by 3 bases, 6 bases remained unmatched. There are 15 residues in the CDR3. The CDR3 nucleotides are TGCGCCAGCAGCTCAGGACAGGCGCTTGGAAACACCATATATTTT. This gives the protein CASSSGQALGNTIYF.

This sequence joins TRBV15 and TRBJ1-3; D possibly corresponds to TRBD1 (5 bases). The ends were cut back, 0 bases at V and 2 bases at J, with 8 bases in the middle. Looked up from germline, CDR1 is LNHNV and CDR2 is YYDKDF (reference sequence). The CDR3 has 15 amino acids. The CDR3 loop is CATSRDAGTGNTIYF. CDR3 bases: TGTGCCACCAGCAGAGATGCAGGGACTGGAAACACCATATATTTT.

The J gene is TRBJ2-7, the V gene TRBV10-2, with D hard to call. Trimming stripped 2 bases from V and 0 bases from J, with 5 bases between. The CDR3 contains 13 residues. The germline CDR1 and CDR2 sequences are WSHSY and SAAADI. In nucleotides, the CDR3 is TGCGCCAGCAGTGAGCCTCCCTCCTACGAGCAGTACTTC. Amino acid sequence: CASSEPPSYEQYF.

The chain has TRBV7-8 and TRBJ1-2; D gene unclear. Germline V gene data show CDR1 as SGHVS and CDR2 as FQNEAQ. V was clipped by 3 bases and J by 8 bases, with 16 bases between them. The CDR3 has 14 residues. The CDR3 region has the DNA TGTGCCAGCAGCTTGGAGGGTAATTCGGGAGGCTACACCTTC. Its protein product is CASSLEGNSGGYTF.

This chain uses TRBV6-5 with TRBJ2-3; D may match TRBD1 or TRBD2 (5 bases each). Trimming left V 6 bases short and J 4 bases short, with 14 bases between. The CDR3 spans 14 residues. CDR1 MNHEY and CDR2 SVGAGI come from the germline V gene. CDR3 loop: CASRQDLRADTQYF. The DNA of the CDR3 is TGTGCCAGCAGACAGGACTTGCGGGCAGATACGCAGTATTTT.